This T cell receptor beta chain was identified during a study of CD8 T cells in Susac syndrome (dated by TCRdb to between 2018 and 2021). Describing the broader study: Among the sequenced Susac syndrome patients, six had clinically active disease and 8 or 9 were in clinical remission. The study used repertoire sequencing to test whether antigen drove CD8+ T cell activation and differentiation in Susac syndrome. CD8+ T cell repertoire clonality was compared between fewer than 13 healthy donors, approximately 14 Susac syndrome patients and approximately 15 multiple sclerosis patients. At blood withdrawal, Susac syndrome patients were therapy-naive, treated with corticosteroids (with IVIg additionally given to some), or treated with IVIg alone.

RNA was extracted using the RNeasy kit, and roughly 0.5 to 1 microgram was reverse transcribed with random hexamers. TCR beta CDR3 regions were amplified with the immunoSEQ multiplex PCR assay covering 54 Vbeta and 13 Jbeta segments. Bias from PCR amplification was corrected by using a synthetic template baseline for primer optimization and for computational correction. On the study's bioinformatics: Reads were annotated to V, D and J genes per IMGT and analyzed with immunoSEQ Analyzer, keeping only productive sequences. To calculate clonality, Shannon entropy was normalized by log2 of the number of productive unique sequences and then subtracted from one. For each patient and control, public and private clones were evaluated among the 100 most prevalent clones. A clone was defined as Susac-specific if it was absent from the healthy and MS cohorts, from some 980 published viral clones and from other ImmuneACCESS disease sequences. TCRdb passed the public sequencing reads through fastp at Q25 and MiXCR, retaining productive beta sequences. Every distinct CDR3 protein forms one entry, paired with its most common genes and DNA. TCRdb's processing, not the authors', yielded these V and J calls. The sample includes about 76,000 distinct CDR3 sequences, with approximately 95% observed a single time. 0.4% to 0.55% of the sample is held by the ten biggest clonotypes.

Study-wide findings and limitations: Under 20 and five Susac-specific public clones were found in the total CD8+ and CD8+ TEMRA repertoires, respectively. CD8+ repertoires in Susac syndrome showed clonal expansion, which was highest in CD8+ TEMRA cells and was greater in clinically active patients than in remitting patients. The number of individuals in the TCR sequencing and HLA analysis was acknowledged as relatively small.

From cysteine to phenylalanine, the CDR3 is 15 amino acids long. The sequence is cut down to CDR3 DNA, 45 bases in frame from base 1. CDR1 and CDR2 are read off the germline V gene (reference sequence) as LNHDA and SQIVND. Clipping removes 3 bases from V and 4 bases from J, with 6 as the unmatched junction base count. High-throughput TCR beta sequencing profiled peripheral blood CD8+ and CD4+ T cells from healthy donors, Susac syndrome patients and multiple sclerosis patients. Susac syndrome patients met recently defined diagnostic criteria for definite or probable disease. Bulk CD8+ and CD4+ T cells were purified by magnetic negative isolation, while CD8+ TEMRA cells were enriched using FACS. Blood was drawn into EDTA tubes, processed within 24 hours, and PBMCs were isolated by density gradient centrifugation. PBMCs destined for TCR sequencing were cryopreserved in liquid nitrogen and later thawed in a 37 °C water bath. Purity of sorted or isolated CD4+, CD8+ and CD8+ TEMRA cells was at least 90%.

Of note for this clonotype: What antigen it recognizes has not been identified. Qualities for individual bases were not recorded, and no much larger clone is one base off.

The receptor comes from a human donor with Susac syndrome. This chain joins TRBV19 to TRBJ2-7, with TRBD1 matching 10 junction bases. Input material: CD8+ T cells from PBMCs. CDR3 reads: CASSIGQGGVYEQYF. The nucleotide sequence reads TGTGCCAGTAGTATCGGACAGGGGGGCGTTTACGAGCAGTACTTC.